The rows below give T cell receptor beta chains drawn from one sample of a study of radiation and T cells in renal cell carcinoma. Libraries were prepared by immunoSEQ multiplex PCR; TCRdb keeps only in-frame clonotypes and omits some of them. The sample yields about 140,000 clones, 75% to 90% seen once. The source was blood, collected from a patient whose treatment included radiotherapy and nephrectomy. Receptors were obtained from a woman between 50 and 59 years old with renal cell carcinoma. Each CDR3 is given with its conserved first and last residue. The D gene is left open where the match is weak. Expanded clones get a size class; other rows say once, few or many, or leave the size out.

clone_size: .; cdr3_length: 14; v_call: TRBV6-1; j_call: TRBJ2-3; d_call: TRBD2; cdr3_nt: TGTGCCAGCAGTATAGCGGGAGGGCCGGATACGCAGTATTTT; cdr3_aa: CASSIAGGPDTQYF
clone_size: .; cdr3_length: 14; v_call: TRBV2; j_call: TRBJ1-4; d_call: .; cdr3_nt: TGTGCCAGCAGTGAACTGGGTGTAAATGAAAAACTGTTTTTT; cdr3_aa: CASSELGVNEKLFF
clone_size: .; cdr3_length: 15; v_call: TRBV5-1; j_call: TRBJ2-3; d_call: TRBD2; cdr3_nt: TGCGCCAGCAGCCACGGACTAGCTGGCACAGATACGCAGTATTTT; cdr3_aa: CASSHGLAGTDTQYF
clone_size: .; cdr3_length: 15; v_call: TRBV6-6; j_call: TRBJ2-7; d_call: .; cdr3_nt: TGTGCCAGCAGTTACGACAGACTGACAACCTACGAGCAGTACTTC; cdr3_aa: CASSYDRLTTYEQYF
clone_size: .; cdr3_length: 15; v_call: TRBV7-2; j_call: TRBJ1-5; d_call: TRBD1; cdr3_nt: TGTGCCAGCAGCTGGTTCGGACAGGGGTCGCAGCCCCAGCATTTT; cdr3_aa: CASSWFGQGSQPQHF
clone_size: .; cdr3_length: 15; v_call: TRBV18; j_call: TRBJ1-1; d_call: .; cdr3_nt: TGTGCCAGCTCACCCCGACAGGTGCAGGGCACTGAAGCTTTCTTT; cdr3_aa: CASSPRQVQGTEAFF
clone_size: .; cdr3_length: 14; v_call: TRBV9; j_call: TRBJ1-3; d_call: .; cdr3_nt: TGTGCCAGCAGCCCCGGGTCCTCTGGAAACACCATATATTTT; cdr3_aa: CASSPGSSGNTIYF
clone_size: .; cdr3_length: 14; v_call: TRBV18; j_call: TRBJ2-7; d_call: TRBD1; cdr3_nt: TGTGCCAGCTCACCATTAGACAGGGCGGTCGAGCAGTACTTC; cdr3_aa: CASSPLDRAVEQYF
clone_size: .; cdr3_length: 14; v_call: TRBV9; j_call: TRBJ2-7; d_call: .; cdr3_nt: TGTGCCAGCAGCCCCCGGTCCCAGGCCTACGAGCAGTACTTC; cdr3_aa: CASSPRSQAYEQYF
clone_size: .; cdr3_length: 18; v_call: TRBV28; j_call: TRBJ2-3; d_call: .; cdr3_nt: TGTGCCAGCAGTCCCAACGTCCGGGGGGCGAGACCCACAGATACGCAGTATTTT; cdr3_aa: CASSPNVRGARPTDTQYF
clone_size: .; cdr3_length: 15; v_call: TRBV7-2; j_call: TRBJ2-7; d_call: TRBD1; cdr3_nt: TGTGCCAGCAGCAAATCGACAGGGAATTTATACGAGCAGTACTTC; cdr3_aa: CASSKSTGNLYEQYF
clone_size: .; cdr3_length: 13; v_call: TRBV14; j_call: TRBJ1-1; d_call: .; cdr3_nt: TGTGCCAGCAGCCAGAGCACGAACACTGAAGCTTTCTTT; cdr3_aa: CASSQSTNTEAFF
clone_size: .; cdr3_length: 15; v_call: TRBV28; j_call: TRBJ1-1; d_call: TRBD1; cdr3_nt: TGTGCCAGCAGTTTATTTGGGACAGGGGGGGGTGAAGCTTTCTTT; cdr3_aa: CASSLFGTGGGEAFF
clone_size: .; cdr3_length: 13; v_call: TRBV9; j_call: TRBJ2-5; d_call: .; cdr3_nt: TGTGCCAGCAGCGTAGGACAGATAGAGACCCAGTACTTC; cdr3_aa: CASSVGQIETQYF
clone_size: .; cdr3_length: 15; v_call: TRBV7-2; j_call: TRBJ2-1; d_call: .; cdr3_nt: TGTGCCAGCAGACAAAAGGCCCTAGGGTTAGGTGAGCAGTTCTTC; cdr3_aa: CASRQKALGLGEQFF
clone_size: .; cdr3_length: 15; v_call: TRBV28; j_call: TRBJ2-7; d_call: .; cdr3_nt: TGTGCCAGCAGTGTGTCCGCGGGACAGACAGTCAAGCAGTACTTC; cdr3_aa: CASSVSAGQTVKQYF
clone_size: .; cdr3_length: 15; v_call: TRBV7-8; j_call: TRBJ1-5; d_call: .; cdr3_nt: TGTGCCAGCAGCTTATCGTTGGGGAGTTATCAGCCCCAGCATTTT; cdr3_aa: CASSLSLGSYQPQHF
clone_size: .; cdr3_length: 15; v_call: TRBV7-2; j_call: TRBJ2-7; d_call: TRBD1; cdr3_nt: TGTGCCAGCAGCCCGACAGGGTTTAGCTCCTACGAGCAGTACTTC; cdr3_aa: CASSPTGFSSYEQYF
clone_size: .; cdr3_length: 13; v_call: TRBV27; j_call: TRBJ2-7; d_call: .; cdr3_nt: TGTGCCAGCAAAGATCAGGGATGGTCCGAGCAGTACTTC; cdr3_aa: CASKDQGWSEQYF
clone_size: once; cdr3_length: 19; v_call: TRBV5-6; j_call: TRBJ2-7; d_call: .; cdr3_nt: TGTGCCAGCAGATGGAGAATTGCCCAGGGGACCGACGGGTTGGACGAGCAGTACTTC; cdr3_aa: CASRWRIAQGTDGLDEQYF
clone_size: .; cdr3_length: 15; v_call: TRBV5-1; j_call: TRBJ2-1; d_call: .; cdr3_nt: TGCGCCAGCAGCTTGAGGATGACCTCCTACAATGAGCAGTTCTTC; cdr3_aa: CASSLRMTSYNEQFF
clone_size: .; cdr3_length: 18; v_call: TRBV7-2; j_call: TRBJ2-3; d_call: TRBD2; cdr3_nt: TGTGCCAGCAGCCCGGGGCTAGCGGGAGGACGTAGCACAGATACGCAGTATTTT; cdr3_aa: CASSPGLAGGRSTDTQYF
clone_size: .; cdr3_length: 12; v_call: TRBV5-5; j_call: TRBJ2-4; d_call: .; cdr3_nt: TGTGCCAGCAGCTTGGCGAAAAACATTCAGTACTTC; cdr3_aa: CASSLAKNIQYF
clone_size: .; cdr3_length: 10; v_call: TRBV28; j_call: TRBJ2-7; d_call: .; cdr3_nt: TGTGCCAGCGGAAGGTCCGAGCAGTACTTC; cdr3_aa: CASGRSEQYF
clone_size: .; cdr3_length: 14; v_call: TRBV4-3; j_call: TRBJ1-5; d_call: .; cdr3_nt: TGCGCCAGCAGCCAAGCGTTAGGACGGCAGCCCCAGCATTTT; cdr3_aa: CASSQALGRQPQHF
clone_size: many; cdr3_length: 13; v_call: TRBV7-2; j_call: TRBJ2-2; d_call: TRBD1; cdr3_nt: TGTGCCAGCAGCGACAGGGTATCCGGGGAGCTGTTTTTT; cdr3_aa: CASSDRVSGELFF
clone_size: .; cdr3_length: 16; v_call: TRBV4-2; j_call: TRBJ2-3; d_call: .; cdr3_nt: TGTGCCAGCAGCAGAAGCAGGGGTAGAGGCACAGATACGCAGTATTTT; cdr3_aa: CASSRSRGRGTDTQYF
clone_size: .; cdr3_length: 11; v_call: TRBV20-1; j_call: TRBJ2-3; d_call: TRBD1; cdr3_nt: TGCAGTGCTCCGACAGGGCGGGCGCAGTATTTT; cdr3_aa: CSAPTGRAQYF
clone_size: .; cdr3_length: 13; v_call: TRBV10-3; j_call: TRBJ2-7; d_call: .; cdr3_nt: TGTGCCATCAGTGGTGACGGGACCTACGAGCAGTACTTC; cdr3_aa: CAISGDGTYEQYF
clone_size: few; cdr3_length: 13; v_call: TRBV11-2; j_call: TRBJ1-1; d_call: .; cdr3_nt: TGTGCCAGCAGCCTCGACAGCAACACTGAAGCTTTCTTT; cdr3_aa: CASSLDSNTEAFF
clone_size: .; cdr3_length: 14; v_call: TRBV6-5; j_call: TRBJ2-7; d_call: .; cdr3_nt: TGTGCCAGCATGGGCCCAGGACGGGCATACGAGCAGTACTTC; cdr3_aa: CASMGPGRAYEQYF
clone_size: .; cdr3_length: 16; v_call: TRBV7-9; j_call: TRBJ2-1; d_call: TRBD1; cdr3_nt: TGTGCCAGCAGCTCCCACAGGGGACCCAAGTACAATGAGCAGTTCTTC; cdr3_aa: CASSSHRGPKYNEQFF
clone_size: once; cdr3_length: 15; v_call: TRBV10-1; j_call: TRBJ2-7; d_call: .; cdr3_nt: TGCGCCAGCAGTGAGACCCCAGGGGGGGAATACGAGCAGTACTTC; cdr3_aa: CASSETPGGEYEQYF